These T cell receptor beta chains were read from a single sample in a study of vaccination effects on CD4 cells after COVID-19. Their antigen targets remain unknown. Assay: immunoSEQ multiplex PCR; the TCRdb copy retains only in-frame clones and omits some. The table shows tens of thousands of clones, with around 70% occurring only once. The starting material was CD4+ T cells from PBMCs cultured with HCoV-229E spike peptides, obtained before COVID-19 vaccination. Receptor source: a human donor who received a COVID-19 vaccine. Each CDR3 is given with its conserved first and last residue. Fields, in order: V gene, J gene, D gene, clone size, CDR3 DNA, CDR3 protein. A D gene is named only where the DNA matches it firmly. Clone sizes are given selectively: once, few, many, or a class where the clone is expanded.

v_gene: TRBV28; j_gene: TRBJ1-1; d_gene: TRBD1; abundance: NA; CDR3nt: TGTGCCAGCAGTTTGAGGACAGGGGTTTACACTGAAGCTTTCTTT; CDR3aa: CASSLRTGVYTEAFF
v_gene: TRBV5-1; j_gene: TRBJ2-5; d_gene: NA; abundance: NA; CDR3nt: TGCGCCAGCAGCTCGGAGGTAATACCCCAAGAGACCCAGTACTTC; CDR3aa: CASSSEVIPQETQYF
v_gene: TRBV10-3; j_gene: TRBJ1-3; d_gene: NA; abundance: NA; CDR3nt: TGTGCCATCAGTGACAATCTTAAGAGTTCCTCTGGAAACACCATATATTTT; CDR3aa: CAISDNLKSSSGNTIYF
v_gene: TRBV2; j_gene: TRBJ2-2; d_gene: TRBD2; abundance: NA; CDR3nt: TGTGCCAGCAGTGAGAAGCGGGGGGCCTCCGGGGAGCTGTTTTTT; CDR3aa: CASSEKRGASGELFF
v_gene: TRBV4-3; j_gene: TRBJ2-2; d_gene: TRBD1; abundance: NA; CDR3nt: TGCGCCAGCAGCCATTTACGGGACAGGGGATATGCCGGGGAGCTGTTTTTT; CDR3aa: CASSHLRDRGYAGELFF
v_gene: TRBV29-1; j_gene: TRBJ1-5; d_gene: NA; abundance: few; CDR3nt: TGCAGCGTGCGGGCACAGGGAGAAGGGCCCCAGCATTTT; CDR3aa: CSVRAQGEGPQHF
v_gene: TRBV6-1; j_gene: TRBJ1-2; d_gene: NA; abundance: NA; CDR3nt: TGTGCCAGCAGTGGCCTCGGCAATTCCGATTGGACCTCGGGCTACACCTTC; CDR3aa: CASSGLGNSDWTSGYTF
v_gene: TRBV24-1; j_gene: TRBJ1-2; d_gene: TRBD1; abundance: NA; CDR3nt: TGTGCCACCAGTGATTCACTCCGGACAGGGGATGGCTACACCTTC; CDR3aa: CATSDSLRTGDGYTF
v_gene: TRBV6-5; j_gene: TRBJ2-3; d_gene: NA; abundance: NA; CDR3nt: TGTGCCAGCAAAAATGGCGGGGTTAGCACAGATACGCAGTATTTT; CDR3aa: CASKNGGVSTDTQYF
v_gene: TRBV12-3/TRBV12-4; j_gene: TRBJ1-6; d_gene: NA; abundance: NA; CDR3nt: TGTGCCAGCAGTTTAAAAAGGGAGACACCCCTCCACTTT; CDR3aa: CASSLKRETPLHF
v_gene: TRBV21-1; j_gene: TRBJ1-1; d_gene: NA; abundance: NA; CDR3nt: TGTGCCAGCAGCAAAGATACAGGGGGAAACACTGAAGCTTTCTTT; CDR3aa: CASSKDTGGNTEAFF
v_gene: TRBV5-1; j_gene: TRBJ1-4; d_gene: NA; abundance: once; CDR3nt: TGCGCCAGCAGCTTGGCTTATCGGTCTAATGATGAAAAACTGTTTTTT; CDR3aa: CASSLAYRSNDEKLFF
v_gene: TRBV24-1; j_gene: TRBJ1-4; d_gene: NA; abundance: NA; CDR3nt: TGTGCCACCAGTGATGCGGGCTCAACTAATGAAAAACTGTTTTTT; CDR3aa: CATSDAGSTNEKLFF
v_gene: TRBV6-2/TRBV6-3; j_gene: TRBJ2-4; d_gene: TRBD1; abundance: NA; CDR3nt: TGTGCCAGCAGCGCAATGATGACAGGGGAGAGGAACATTCAGTACTTC; CDR3aa: CASSAMMTGERNIQYF
v_gene: TRBV24-1; j_gene: TRBJ1-2; d_gene: NA; abundance: NA; CDR3nt: TGTGCCACCAGTGATACCTTGGGGGGACCCGAGCGCTACACCTTC; CDR3aa: CATSDTLGGPERYTF
v_gene: TRBV4-1; j_gene: TRBJ2-1; d_gene: TRBD1; abundance: NA; CDR3nt: TGCGCCAGCAGCCACGGGACAGTGACGAACAATGAGCAGTTCTTC; CDR3aa: CASSHGTVTNNEQFF
v_gene: TRBV5-1; j_gene: TRBJ2-5; d_gene: NA; abundance: NA; CDR3nt: TGCGCCAGCAGCTTGGCGGGTCTTGGGGAGACCCAGTACTTC; CDR3aa: CASSLAGLGETQYF
v_gene: TRBV4-1; j_gene: TRBJ1-2; d_gene: TRBD1; abundance: NA; CDR3nt: TGCGCCAGCAGCCAAGCCGACAGGGGGAACTATGGCTACACCTTC; CDR3aa: CASSQADRGNYGYTF
v_gene: TRBV5-1; j_gene: TRBJ2-1; d_gene: NA; abundance: NA; CDR3nt: TGCGCCAGCAGCGAGGGGCAGGGGGGATACAATGAGCAGTTCTTC; CDR3aa: CASSEGQGGYNEQFF
v_gene: TRBV6-6; j_gene: TRBJ1-6; d_gene: TRBD1; abundance: NA; CDR3nt: TGTGCCAGCAGTCGCAGGGACAGGAATTCACCCCTCCACTTT; CDR3aa: CASSRRDRNSPLHF
v_gene: TRBV14; j_gene: TRBJ2-3; d_gene: NA; abundance: NA; CDR3nt: TGTGCCAGCAGCCGAAGGGACCGAGGAACAGATACGCAGTATTTT; CDR3aa: CASSRRDRGTDTQYF
v_gene: TRBV3-1/TRBV3-2; j_gene: TRBJ2-5; d_gene: TRBD2; abundance: NA; CDR3nt: TGTGCCAGCAGCCCGGGGGGAGGGTTCGAGACCCAGTACTTC; CDR3aa: CASSPGGGFETQYF
v_gene: TRBV12-3/TRBV12-4; j_gene: TRBJ2-5; d_gene: NA; abundance: once; CDR3nt: TGTGCCAGCAGCCTTCCCCCGGAGACCCAGTACTTC; CDR3aa: CASSLPPETQYF
v_gene: TRBV7-9; j_gene: TRBJ2-3; d_gene: TRBD2; abundance: NA; CDR3nt: TGTGCCAGCGGACGGGGGGGCACAGATACGCAGTATTTT; CDR3aa: CASGRGGTDTQYF
v_gene: TRBV5-8; j_gene: TRBJ2-5; d_gene: TRBD1; abundance: once; CDR3nt: TGTGCCAGCAGCTGGGGACAGGGGATCCAAGAGACCCAGTACTTC; CDR3aa: CASSWGQGIQETQYF
v_gene: TRBV14; j_gene: TRBJ1-1; d_gene: NA; abundance: NA; CDR3nt: TGTGCCAGCAGCCCTTACTCCGGGGGGACTGAAGCTTTCTTT; CDR3aa: CASSPYSGGTEAFF
v_gene: TRBV7-8; j_gene: TRBJ1-2; d_gene: NA; abundance: NA; CDR3nt: TGTGCCAGCAGCCCGAGTTTTCGGACGCTGGCTAACTATGGCTACACCTTC; CDR3aa: CASSPSFRTLANYGYTF
v_gene: TRBV7-3; j_gene: TRBJ2-3; d_gene: NA; abundance: NA; CDR3nt: TGTGCCAGCAGCTCAACTAGCAGGGCAGATACGCAGTATTTT; CDR3aa: CASSSTSRADTQYF
v_gene: TRBV7-9; j_gene: TRBJ2-5; d_gene: NA; abundance: NA; CDR3nt: TGTGCCAGCAGCTTAGTGGGACAGCCTTTTTGGGGGGTTCAAGAGACCCAGTACTTC; CDR3aa: CASSLVGQPFWGVQETQYF
v_gene: TRBV24-1; j_gene: TRBJ2-2; d_gene: NA; abundance: few; CDR3nt: TGTGCCACCAGGGCGGGCACCGGGGAGCTGTTTTTT; CDR3aa: CATRAGTGELFF
v_gene: TRBV5-8; j_gene: TRBJ2-4; d_gene: TRBD2; abundance: NA; CDR3nt: TGTGCCAGCAGTTCCAACCCCGGGACTAGCGGGCCCCAGTACTTC; CDR3aa: CASSSNPGTSGPQYF
v_gene: TRBV19; j_gene: TRBJ2-3; d_gene: NA; abundance: NA; CDR3nt: TGTGCCAGTGGACGTGCAGGGGTTAGCACAGATACGCAGTATTTT; CDR3aa: CASGRAGVSTDTQYF
v_gene: TRBV10-1; j_gene: TRBJ1-2; d_gene: NA; abundance: NA; CDR3nt: TGCGCCAGCAGTGAGACCGCGGACTATGGCTACACCTTC; CDR3aa: CASSETADYGYTF
v_gene: TRBV18; j_gene: TRBJ1-1; d_gene: TRBD1; abundance: NA; CDR3nt: TGTGCCAGCTCACCAGGGACAGTCTACACTGAAGCTTTCTTT; CDR3aa: CASSPGTVYTEAFF
v_gene: TRBV3-1/TRBV3-2; j_gene: TRBJ2-2; d_gene: NA; abundance: NA; CDR3nt: TGTGCCAGCAGCCTCAAGATCCTGGAGCCTGCCGGGGAGCTGTTTTTT; CDR3aa: CASSLKILEPAGELFF
v_gene: TRBV2; j_gene: TRBJ1-1; d_gene: TRBD1; abundance: few; CDR3nt: TGTGCCACCCGGACAGGGAGGAACACTGAAGCTTTCTTT; CDR3aa: CATRTGRNTEAFF
v_gene: TRBV4-1; j_gene: TRBJ1-5; d_gene: NA; abundance: few; CDR3nt: TGCGCCAGCAGCCAAGGTCTTCAGGGGCCCCAGCATTTT; CDR3aa: CASSQGLQGPQHF
v_gene: TRBV2; j_gene: TRBJ1-6; d_gene: NA; abundance: once; CDR3nt: TGTGTCTCAACCCAGAGCTCCTATAATTCACCCCTCCACTTT; CDR3aa: CVSTQSSYNSPLHF
v_gene: TRBV14; j_gene: TRBJ1-2; d_gene: NA; abundance: NA; CDR3nt: TGTGCCAGCAGCCAAGCCCCGTTTCTTCGGGGCCGTCCGTCGGGCTACACCTTC; CDR3aa: CASSQAPFLRGRPSGYTF
v_gene: TRBV5-5; j_gene: TRBJ1-2; d_gene: NA; abundance: NA; CDR3nt: TGTGCCAGCAGCTTTTATACAGAGGGCTACACCTTC; CDR3aa: CASSFYTEGYTF
v_gene: TRBV30; j_gene: TRBJ2-5; d_gene: NA; abundance: NA; CDR3nt: TGTGCCTGGAGTGTCCACGGGGAGACCCAGTACTTC; CDR3aa: CAWSVHGETQYF
v_gene: TRBV18; j_gene: TRBJ1-3; d_gene: NA; abundance: NA; CDR3nt: TGTGCCAGCTCACCACAAGGAGCCAATCCTGGAAACACCATATATTTT; CDR3aa: CASSPQGANPGNTIYF
v_gene: TRBV7-5; j_gene: TRBJ2-5; d_gene: NA; abundance: NA; CDR3nt: TGTGCCAGAAGCCGCGGGTGCCAAGAGACCCAGTACTTC; CDR3aa: CARSRGCQETQYF
v_gene: TRBV5-1; j_gene: TRBJ2-2; d_gene: NA; abundance: NA; CDR3nt: TGCGCCAGCAGCTTGACTGGGGACACCGGGGAGCTGTTTTTT; CDR3aa: CASSLTGDTGELFF
v_gene: TRBV7-3; j_gene: TRBJ2-1; d_gene: NA; abundance: once; CDR3nt: TGTGCCAGCAGCCTCCAGGGGGGGGGAAACAATGAGCAGTTCTTC; CDR3aa: CASSLQGGGNNEQFF
v_gene: TRBV30; j_gene: TRBJ2-3; d_gene: NA; abundance: NA; CDR3nt: TGTGCCTGGGGCACAGATACGCAGTATTTT; CDR3aa: CAWGTDTQYF
v_gene: TRBV6-5; j_gene: TRBJ1-1; d_gene: NA; abundance: NA; CDR3nt: TGTGCCAGCAAGGGGTCCATGAACACTGAAGCTTTCTTT; CDR3aa: CASKGSMNTEAFF